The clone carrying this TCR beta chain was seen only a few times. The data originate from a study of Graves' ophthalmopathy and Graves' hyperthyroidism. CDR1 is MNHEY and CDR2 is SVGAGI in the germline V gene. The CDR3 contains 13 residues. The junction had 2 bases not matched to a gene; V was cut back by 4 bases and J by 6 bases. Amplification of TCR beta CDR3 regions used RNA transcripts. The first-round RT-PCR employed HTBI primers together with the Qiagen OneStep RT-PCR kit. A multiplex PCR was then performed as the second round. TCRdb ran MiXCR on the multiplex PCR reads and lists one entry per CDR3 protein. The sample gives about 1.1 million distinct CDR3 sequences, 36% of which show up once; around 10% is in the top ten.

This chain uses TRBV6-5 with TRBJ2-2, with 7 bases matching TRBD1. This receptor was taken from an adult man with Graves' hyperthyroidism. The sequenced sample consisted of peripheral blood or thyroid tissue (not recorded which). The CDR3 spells CASSFQGAGELFF. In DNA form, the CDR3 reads TGTGCCAGCAGTTTTCAGGGGGCCGGGGAGCTGTTTTTT.